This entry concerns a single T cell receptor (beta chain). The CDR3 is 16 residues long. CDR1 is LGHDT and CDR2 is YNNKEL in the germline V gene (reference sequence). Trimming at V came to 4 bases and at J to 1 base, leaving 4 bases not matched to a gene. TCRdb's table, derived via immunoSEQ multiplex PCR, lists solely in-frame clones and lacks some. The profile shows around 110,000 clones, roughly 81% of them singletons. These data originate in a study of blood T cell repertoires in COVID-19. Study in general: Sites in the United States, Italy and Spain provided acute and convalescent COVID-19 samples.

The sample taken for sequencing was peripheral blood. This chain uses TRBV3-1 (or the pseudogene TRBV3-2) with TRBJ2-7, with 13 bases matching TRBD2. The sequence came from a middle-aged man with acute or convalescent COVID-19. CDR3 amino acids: CASSLPGLAGSYEQYF. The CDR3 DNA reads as TGTGCCAGCAGCCTACCGGGACTAGCGGGATCCTACGAGCAGTACTTC.